These 12 T cell receptor beta chains share one sample of origin, sequenced in a study of shared clonotypes between healthy human individuals. In the naive CD8 group, cells lacked CD45RO and were positively selected for CCR7, so terminally differentiated effector memory CD45RA+ cells were left out. The table came from immunoSEQ multiplex PCR; TCRdb's copy has only in-frame clones and leaves some out. Among around 2.1 million clones listed, roughly 91% were seen once. Material: naive CD8+ T cells from PBMCs. The receptors here all came from a man aged 18 to 35 in good health. Some clones in this sample may be carry-over from other donors' samples.

The chain couples TRBV6-5 to TRBJ2-7; 8 bases fit TRBD2. The CDR3 has 14 residues. The trim removed 3 bases at V and 3 bases at J, leaving 4 bases unmatched. Germline CDR1 MNHEY, CDR2 SVGAGI. For the CDR3, the DNA is TGTGCCAGCAGTTATAGCGGGACTAACTACGAGCAGTACTTC. Translating gives CASSYSGTNYEQYF.

On this clone: Other DNA sequences in the same sample also yield this CDR3. The chain uses TRBV28 and TRBJ1-1; D unclear. The CDR3 covers 13 residues. Per the germline V gene, CDR1 is MDHEN and CDR2 is SYDVKM. V was clipped by 5 bases and J by 0 bases, with 7 bases between them. CDR3 in amino acids: CASSPYMNTEAFF. CDR3 DNA: TGTGCCAGCAGTCCTTATATGAACACTGAAGCTTTCTTT.

The gene calls are TRBV10-1 and TRBJ2-1; the D is unclear. The germline gives CDR1 WNHNN, CDR2 SYGVQD (reference sequence). This CDR3 is built from 14 residues. The V end was cut by 8 bases, the J end by 1 base, with 12 bases between. The CDR3 nucleotides read TGCGCCAGCGTCCGGAGTGAGTCCTACAATGAGCAGTTCTTC. Encoded protein: CASVRSESYNEQFF.

CDR3 nucleotide sequence: TGTGCCAGCAGCTTAACGACCCCGGGAGAGCAGTTCTTC. Its translation: CASSLTTPGEQFF. This chain connects TRBV7-2 to TRBJ2-1, with a possible D match to TRBD2 (5 bases). This CDR3 is 13 amino acids long. Germline assignment: CDR1 SGHTA and CDR2 FQGNSA. The V and J ends lost 2 bases and 10 bases respectively, with 12 bases between them.

V is TRBV9 and J is TRBJ2-3; a possible D gene is TRBD2 (6 bases). Germline CDR1 SGDLS, CDR2 YYNGEE. The CDR3 runs 18 residues. V dropped 0 bases and J dropped 0 bases, with 17 bases sitting between them. The CDR3 is CASSVAWGSGTSTDTQYF. The CDR3 DNA sequence: TGTGCCAGCAGCGTAGCTTGGGGTAGCGGCACTAGCACAGATACGCAGTATTTT.

The gene calls are TRBV27 and TRBJ2-3; 9 bases are shared with TRBD1. Germline V gene data show CDR1 as MNHEY and CDR2 as SMNVEV (reference sequence). This CDR3 is 15 amino acids long. Trimming removed 5 bases from V and 4 bases from J; junction bases left unmatched: 7. CDR3 bases: TGTGCCAGCAGTCCCTGGACAGGGGCCCCAGATACGCAGTATTTT. Its translation: CASSPWTGAPDTQYF.

The V and J genes are TRBV7-2 and TRBJ2-1, with 8 nucleotides matching TRBD2. CDR3 length equals 17 residues. CDR1 and CDR2 (germline): SGHTA, FQGNSA. V was clipped by 2 bases and J by 6 bases; unmatched bases: 12. The CDR3 loop reads CASSLSNSGIMLNEQFF. The CDR3 bases are TGTGCCAGCAGCTTATCTAATAGCGGGATTATGCTCAATGAGCAGTTCTTC. Filled out from reference TRBV7-2 and TRBJ2-1, the complete variable domain reads GAGVSQSPSNKVTEKGKDVELRCDPISGHTALYWYRQSLGQGLEFLIYFQGNSAPDKSGLPSDRFSAERTGGSVSTLTIQRTQQEDSAVYLCASSLSNSGIMLNEQFFGPGTRLTVL.

The V call is TRBV9, the J call TRBJ1-2; tentatively, D is TRBD1 (6 bases). CDR3 length: 14 amino acids. CDR1 SGDLS and CDR2 YYNGEE come from the germline V gene. V was pared by 3 bases and J by 7 bases, with 16 bases between. The CDR3 is CASSAGDMSGGYTF. In nucleotides, the CDR3 is TGTGCCAGCAGCGCCGGGGACATGTCCGGTGGCTACACCTTC.

This clone was recorded once. The chain employs TRBV27 and TRBJ2-1, with TRBD2 identical over 10 bases. Germline values: CDR1 MNHEY, CDR2 SMNVEV (reference sequence). With 5 bases clipped from V and 0 bases from J, the junction kept 10 bases outside the gene matches. This CDR3 has 18 residues. The CDR3 DNA reads TGTGCCAGCAGTCCTTTTCTAGCGGGAGCTGCCTCCTACAATGAGCAGTTCTTC. Translation: CASSPFLAGAASYNEQFF.

The chain recombines TRBV7-9 with TRBJ1-4; TRBD1 matches at 10 bases. The CDR3 consists of 14 residues. J lost 8 bases, V lost 5 bases, and 5 bases had no gene match. Looked up from germline, CDR1 is SEHNR and CDR2 is FQNEAQ (reference sequence). CDR3 residues: CASSRDRGLEKLFF. Here the CDR3 DNA reads TGTGCCAGCAGCCGGGACAGGGGTCTGGAAAAACTGTTTTTT.

The genes are TRBV27 and TRBJ1-1, with TRBD1 matching 7 bases. Germline assignment: CDR1 MNHEY and CDR2 SMNVEV (reference sequence). The V gene end was trimmed by 4 bases and the J gene end by 3 bases; junction bases not matched to a gene: 11. The CDR3 covers 16 residues. The DNA for the CDR3 is TGTGCCAGCAGTTCCCTCGGGACAGCCTTTTACACTGAAGCTTTCTTT. Translation: CASSSLGTAFYTEAFF.

The chain recombines TRBV6-6 with TRBJ2-3; 7 bases map to TRBD2. J gave up 1 base and V 2 bases, and 6 bases lay outside the gene matches. CDR1 MNHNY and CDR2 SVGAGI come from the germline V gene (reference sequence). The CDR3 is 16 amino acids. The CDR3 nucleotides read TGTGCCAGCAGTTACCTTCTAGCGGCGGGCACAGATACGCAGTATTTT. Translated, it gives CASSYLLAAGTDTQYF.